This record looks at one T cell receptor beta chain sequence and its context. This clone was picked up one time. The antigen it binds to is not known. No much larger clone is present one base from it, and per-base qualities are unavailable. Libraries were prepared through the immunoSEQ multiplex PCR assay. A mixture of 60 forward primers for TCR Vbeta segments and 13 reverse primers for TCR Jbeta segments was used in the multiplex PCR. A multiplex PCR assay on genomic DNA amplified the CDR3 region of rearranged TCR beta genes. Amplified TCR beta libraries were sequenced as 87-base-pair reads on the Illumina HiSeq System. On the study's bioinformatics: In a later analysis, around 80 million unique TCR beta chains were counted across the 650 to 700 repertoires, and around 10 million of these chains were shared by at least two donors. Raw reads were error-corrected and collapsed into unique sequences by a nearest-neighbor algorithm in which closely related sequences were merged to remove PCR and sequencing errors. Alignment of CDR3 sequences to IMGT reference sequences was used to assign V, D and J gene segments. Each retained sequence needed at least a six-nucleotide match to both a V gene segment and a J gene segment. A rearrangement counted as productive if the CDR3 had no stop codons and remained in frame with V and J, and every other rearrangement counted as non-productive. CDR3 was defined by IMGT convention, running from the second conserved V-encoded cysteine to the conserved J-encoded phenylalanine. The earlier analysis of 450 to 750 of the donors excluded any sequence lacking an unambiguous match to a single V gene segment. An earlier analysis of a few hundred of the donors called V segments functional above 56.7% productive rearrangements and segregating when the between-donor standard deviation exceeded 5%. A statistical classification framework was built for diagnosing cytomegalovirus status from the catalog of TCR beta chain sequences. A later analysis assigned V and J genes by comparing TCR nucleotide sequences with IMGT/GENE-DB human TR gene sequences. A later analysis assigned CDR3 sequences and most-parsimonious VDJ recombination scenarios with the TCRdist pipeline. In a later analysis, every TCR beta chain was defined by the combination of its CDR3 amino acid sequence and its V-gene family, and reads without a unique V-gene family were dropped. A later analysis removed 550 to 650 highly shared, low-generation-probability nucleotide sequences to deal with suspected cross-contamination and a sequencing artifact. In a later analysis, a clonal expansion index was calculated for each public chain from normalized within-repertoire ranks of inferred template counts. A later analysis computed generation probabilities with a VDJ recombination model fitted to out-of-frame rearrangements, and checked the results against IGoR. In a later analysis, TCR-TCR, TCR-HLA and TCR-CMV co-occurrence was scored with hypergeometric tests, and a repertoire-size bias correction was applied to TCR pairs. A later analysis estimated false discovery rates by permuting HLA or CMV assignments 20 times. In a later analysis, co-occurring TCRs were grouped using DBSCAN, with TCRdist sequence similarity added in when clustering inside HLA-allele-positive subsets. Co-occurrence clustering excluded repertoires with fewer than 30,000 or more than 120,000 public chains, plus five with anomalous nucleotide sharing. TCRdb's version of the immuneACCESS table is confined to in-frame rearrangements and falls short of the full clone set. An unresolved V gene accounts for under half of the shortfall where checked; the remainder is of unknown origin. V and J calls plus clone size are reproduced from that table; the DNA served to infer D and trimming. Counted in this sample were over 100,000 clones; 70% to 85% of them appeared once. Approximately 4.5% of the sample comes from the top ten.

The cohort consisted of 600 or so healthy bone marrow donors. At the time of sampling, all cohort members were nominally healthy, though unrecorded immune exposures were likely present. The donor was CMV seropositive and was included in the group of 250 to 350 seropositive cohort members. Every donor gave a peripheral blood sample, and the peripheral blood mononuclear cells from that sample were used for TCR beta sequencing. Genomic DNA was extracted from the blood cell samples with the Qiagen DNeasy Blood Extraction Kit. The source of the sample is a study of cytomegalovirus exposure and HLA in healthy donors (dated by TCRdb to 2016 to 2017). Looking at the study overall: In an earlier analysis of roughly 500 of the donors, 250 to 350 Gb of sequence data and 95 million to 130 million unique TCR beta sequences from about 180 million T cells were reported. An early release covering 500 to 750 HLA-typed donors comprised roughly 300 gigabases of sequencing data and around 85 million unique TCR sequences. Of the 398 genotyped donors, around 81% fell in the genetic ancestry cluster associated with self-reported Caucasian donors. The aim of the study was to test whether cataloging public T cell receptors could identify signatures of past pathogen exposure. The study used immunosequencing to profile the T cell repertoires of around 600 subjects and linked those repertoires to cytomegalovirus serostatus. Besides the first cohort of about 730 subjects, a separate validation cohort made up of 120 different subjects was used. The study combined high-throughput TCR immunosequencing, statistical association of individual TCRs with disease status, and machine learning to predict cytomegalovirus infection status. In a later analysis, previously published TCR beta repertoires from 666 donors were re-analyzed and high-resolution HLA genotyping was added so that TCR occurrence patterns could be studied. In the later analysis, no new phenotypic data were used to find candidate immune exposures; instead, reliance was placed on TCR beta sequences and their occurrence across donors. An earlier analysis of about 600 of the donors used high-throughput TCR beta sequencing to judge whether each TCR beta V gene segment behaved as functional or pseudogenic. Donor age, sex, ethnicity and CMV serostatus were compiled together with the repertoire data. A later genetic analysis used genome-wide SNP genotypes for about 65% of the 666 donors, treating that subset as a discovery cohort. All discovery cohort repertoires had been generated using a single sequencing platform. Class I and class II HLA loci were covered by the typing at four-digit resolution. The number of donors typed differed by locus, with roughly 620-630 for A, B, C, DRB1 and DQB1, 522 for DQA1, 600 to 610 for DPA1, and approximately 470 for DPB1. Four or five DR-DQ haplotypes were treated as single units for association and clustering because of strong linkage in the cohort. Among about 400 genotyped donors of the cohort, an average of about 240,000 unique TCR beta nucleotide sequences was sequenced per donor, of which about 20% were non-productive.

Trimming removed 5 bases from V and 0 bases from J, leaving 14 bases between the germline ends. In the germline V gene, CDR1 corresponds to SGHVS and CDR2 to FNYEAQ. The cysteine opens and the phenylalanine closes a CDR3 of 16 amino acids. Only the CDR3 portion is preserved as DNA: 48 bases, with reading frame beginning at the first base. Study-wide conclusions, independent of this receptor: Some IMGT-functional V segments, including TRBV6-2 and TRBV6-3, could not be distinguished by the 87-base-pair reads and were therefore excluded. In a later analysis, several top co-occurrence clusters were reported to appear linked to parvovirus B19, influenza, CMV and Epstein-Barr virus. A later analysis found that HLA-associated TCR beta chains were more clonally expanded and had lower generation probabilities than equally common non-associated chains. An association between a missense DCLRE1C variant and V-gene and J-gene trimming of TCR beta chains was found in a later genetic analysis and replicated in an independent cohort. A later analysis associated 16,951 TCR beta sequences with specific HLA alleles at a false discovery rate of 0.05. In a later analysis, TCR association rates were found to vary across HLA loci, with the most associated TCRs seen for DRB1 alleles and the fewest for HLA-C alleles. A cluster of highly shared sequence variants was judged likely to be a technical artifact of the sequencing pipeline. Correlated functional status among segregating V segments might reflect linkage disequilibrium, but an unknown experimental factor could not be ruled out. The cohort was sequenced for TCR beta chains only, and without alpha or paired-chain data the features that could be detected were limited. The study gave a list of some 150 TCR beta chains associated with cytomegalovirus. Broadly in line with IMGT annotations, most TCR beta V segments showed up in productive rearrangements about 90% or about 30% of the time in an earlier analysis of several hundred of the donors. About 17 rarely observed V segments, including chromosome 9 orphons, were excluded from the earlier analysis of approximately 600 of the donors because counts were too low. Because HLA typing was missing for some donors at each locus, association tests included only the typed subset. A later genetic analysis reported fewer N-insertions in productive TCRs among donors in an Asian-associated ancestry cluster than the roughly 700-donor mean. When HLA alleles, especially DR and DQ, strongly co-occurred, attributing TCR associations to individual alleles was difficult. A few of the identified cytomegalovirus-associated TCR beta chains were confirmed in vitro to be specific for cytomegalovirus antigens. Most TCR sequences were observed very rarely across donors, whereas some public TCRs were present in many individuals. It was suggested by the authors that the approach could potentially be generalized to other disease states and immunological phenotypes. Immune exposure information for the cohort was limited to CMV serostatus. A further reported finding was that TCR beta sequences accurately predicted the HLA-A and HLA-B alleles for most subjects in the first cohort. The classifier was reported to diagnose cytomegalovirus status with high specificity and sensitivity in both the original cohort and the validation cohort. Roughly uniform sequencing depth across donors was assumed in presence/absence analyses, although this assumption may not hold. A later analysis found that most CMV-associated TCR beta chains appeared HLA-restricted, with HLA associations seemingly driven largely by CMV exposure.

The sample was PBMCs. The chain is made from TRBV7-6 and TRBJ1-5; no D gene call is confident. The clonotype originates from a male donor in good health and CMV-seropositive. The CDR3 region has the sequence CASSPLVGGSNQPQHF. Read as DNA, the sequence is TGTGCCAGCAGCCCGTTGGTCGGAGGTAGCAATCAGCCCCAGCATTTT.